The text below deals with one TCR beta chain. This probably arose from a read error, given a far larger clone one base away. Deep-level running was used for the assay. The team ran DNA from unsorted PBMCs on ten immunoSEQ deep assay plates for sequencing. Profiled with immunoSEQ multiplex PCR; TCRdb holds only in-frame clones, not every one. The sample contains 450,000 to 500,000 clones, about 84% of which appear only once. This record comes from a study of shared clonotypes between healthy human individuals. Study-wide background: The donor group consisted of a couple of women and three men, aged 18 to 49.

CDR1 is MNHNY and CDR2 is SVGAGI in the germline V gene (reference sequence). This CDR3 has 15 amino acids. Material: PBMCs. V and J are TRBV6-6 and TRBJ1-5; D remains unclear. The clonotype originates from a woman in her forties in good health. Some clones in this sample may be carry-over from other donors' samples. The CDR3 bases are TGTGCCAGCAGTTACTCGAGCAGTCCAAATCAGCCCAAGCATTTT. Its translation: CASSYSSSPNQPKHF.